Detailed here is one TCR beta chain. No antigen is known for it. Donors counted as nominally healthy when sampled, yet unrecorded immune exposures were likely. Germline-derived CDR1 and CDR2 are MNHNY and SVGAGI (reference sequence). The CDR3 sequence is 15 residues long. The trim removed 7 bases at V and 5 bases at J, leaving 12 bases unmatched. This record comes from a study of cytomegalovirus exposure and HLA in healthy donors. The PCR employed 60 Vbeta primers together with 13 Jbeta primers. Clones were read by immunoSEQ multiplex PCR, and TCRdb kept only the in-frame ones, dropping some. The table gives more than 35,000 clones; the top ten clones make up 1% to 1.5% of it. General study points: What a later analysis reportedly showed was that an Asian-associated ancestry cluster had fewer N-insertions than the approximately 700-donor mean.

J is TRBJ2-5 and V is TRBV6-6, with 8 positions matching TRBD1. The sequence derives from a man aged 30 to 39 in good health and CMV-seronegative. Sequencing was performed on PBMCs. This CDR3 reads CASIPGLDRVETQYF. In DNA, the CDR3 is TGTGCCAGCATTCCCGGCCTGGACAGGGTGGAGACCCAGTACTTC.